These T cell receptor beta chains were read from a single sample in a study of blood T cell repertoires in COVID-19. Produced via immunoSEQ multiplex PCR; TCRdb's table is partial and in-frame only. This sample yields approximately 400,000 clones, of which approximately 90% are seen a single time; 1.2% belongs to the top ten. The sequenced sample was PBMCs or T cells enriched from blood (not recorded which). These receptor sequences come from a woman younger than 30 who had recovered from COVID-19. CDR3s include the opening cysteine and the closing phenylalanine or tryptophan. The order of the fields is D gene, V gene, J gene, clone size, CDR3 protein, CDR3 DNA. A D gene is named only where the DNA matches it firmly. Clone sizes are given selectively: once, few, many, or a class where the clone is expanded.

-	TRBV14	TRBJ1-2	-	CASSVDRFYGYTF	TGTGCCAGCAGCGTAGACAGGTTCTATGGCTACACCTTC
-	TRBV30	TRBJ1-4	-	CAWSPSVALFATNEKLFF	TGTGCCTGGAGCCCCTCTGTAGCTCTTTTTGCAACTAATGAAAAACTGTTTTTT
-	TRBV2	TRBJ2-1	-	CASSVDGGSSYNEQFF	TGTGCCAGCAGTGTCGATGGCGGAAGCTCCTACAATGAGCAGTTCTTC
-	TRBV7-9	TRBJ2-3	-	CASTRFARGSRTDTQYF	TGTGCCAGCACCAGGTTTGCCCGGGGGTCTCGCACAGATACGCAGTATTTT
-	TRBV2	TRBJ1-1	few	CASSEWLERPEAFF	TGTGCCAGCAGTGAATGGTTAGAGAGGCCTGAAGCTTTCTTT
TRBD1	TRBV7-2	TRBJ1-2	once	CASSVRQGGYGYTF	TGTGCCAGCAGCGTCAGACAGGGCGGCTATGGCTACACCTTC
-	TRBV3-1/TRBV3-2	TRBJ2-6	-	CASSQGVPNVLTF	TGTGCCAGCAGCCAGGGAGTTCCCAACGTCCTGACTTTC
TRBD1	TRBV5-6	TRBJ1-2	few	CASSPRQGAVYGYTF	TGTGCCAGCAGCCCCCGACAGGGGGCAGTCTATGGCTACACCTTC
-	TRBV5-1	TRBJ2-1	-	CASRGRTGSSYNEQFF	TGCGCCAGCAGGGGAAGAACAGGGAGCTCCTACAATGAGCAGTTCTTC
TRBD1	TRBV19	TRBJ2-7	-	CASRTGTGSYEQYF	TGTGCCAGTAGAACCGGGACAGGGTCCTACGAGCAGTACTTC
-	TRBV7-2	TRBJ1-1	-	CASSLAPGNTEAFF	TGTGCCAGCAGCTTAGCCCCGGGGAACACTGAAGCTTTCTTT
TRBD2	TRBV10-2	TRBJ2-5	-	CASSVAGDQETQYF	TGCGCCAGCAGTGTTGCGGGAGACCAAGAGACCCAGTACTTC
TRBD2	TRBV9	TRBJ2-1	-	CASSTSGGAYNEQFF	TGTGCCAGCAGCACCTCCGGGGGGGCCTACAATGAGCAGTTCTTC
-	TRBV5-6	TRBJ1-1	-	CASSLGAAIQAFF	TGTGCCAGCAGCTTGGGGGCAGCCATTCAAGCTTTCTTT
TRBD2	TRBV6-1	TRBJ2-5	-	CASSEAGLAGGKETQYF	TGTGCCAGCAGTGAAGCGGGACTAGCGGGGGGGAAAGAGACCCAGTACTTC
-	TRBV9	TRBJ2-3	-	CASSVGTTGDTQYF	TGTGCCAGCAGCGTAGGGACTACGGGAGATACGCAGTATTTT
-	TRBV3-1/TRBV3-2	TRBJ2-7	-	CASSQDFPGGPSYEQYF	TGTGCCAGCAGCCAAGATTTTCCGGGGGGCCCATCCTACGAGCAGTACTTC
-	TRBV5-1	TRBJ1-4	-	CASSYRGISEKLFF	TGCGCCAGCAGCTATCGGGGGATAAGTGAAAAACTGTTTTTT
-	TRBV11-2	TRBJ1-4	-	CASSLSAAPNEKLFF	TGTGCCAGCAGCTTATCGGCGGCGCCTAATGAAAAACTGTTTTTT
TRBD1	TRBV27	TRBJ1-6	-	CASTRGQGMSSPLHF	TGTGCCAGCACCCGGGGACAGGGGATGAGTTCACCCCTCCACTTT
TRBD1	TRBV4-1	TRBJ2-6	-	CASSQEPTGGFGSGANVLTF	TGCGCCAGCAGCCAAGAACCCACAGGGGGCTTTGGATCTGGGGCCAACGTCCTGACTTTC
-	TRBV7-9	TRBJ1-5	-	CASSLEGGSQPQHF	TGTGCCAGCAGCTTAGAAGGAGGGTCCCAGCCCCAGCATTTT
-	TRBV7-6	TRBJ1-3	-	CASSSPPTDVSGNTIYF	TGTGCCAGCAGCTCCCCCCCCACAGACGTCTCTGGAAACACCATATATTTT
TRBD1	TRBV4-3	TRBJ1-2	-	CASSQWGQGGNYGYTF	TGCGCCAGCAGCCAATGGGGACAGGGGGGGAACTATGGCTACACCTTC
-	TRBV9	TRBJ1-1	-	CASSVRGGIRFDTEAFF	TGTGCCAGCAGCGTAAGGGGCGGGATTCGTTTTGACACTGAAGCTTTCTTT
-	TRBV5-1	TRBJ2-7	once	CASSLEATEHSLYF	TGCGCCAGCAGCTTGGAGGCGACAGAACACTCCTTGTACTTC
-	TRBV19	TRBJ1-2	-	CASSIPPGRGGFNYGYTF	TGTGCCAGTAGTATTCCTCCTGGCAGGGGCGGATTTAACTATGGCTACACCTTC
TRBD1	TRBV5-8	TRBJ1-1	-	CASSLEQGVSMNTEAFF	TGTGCCAGCAGCTTGGAACAGGGGGTGTCCATGAACACTGAAGCTTTCTTT
-	TRBV11-3	TRBJ1-1	-	CASSLGTGTEAFF	TGTGCCAGCAGCTTAGGTACTGGCACTGAAGCTTTCTTT
-	TRBV4-2	TRBJ1-5	once	CASSQDRGSQHF	TGTGCCAGCAGCCAAGATCGAGGGTCCCAGCATTTT
-	TRBV5-4	TRBJ1-1	-	CASSLDRNTEAFF	TGTGCCAGCAGCCTGGACAGGAACACTGAAGCTTTCTTT
TRBD1	TRBV27	TRBJ1-6	-	CASSPAGQGVSPLHF	TGTGCCAGCAGTCCAGCCGGACAGGGGGTGTCACCCCTCCACTTT
TRBD1	TRBV19	TRBJ2-2	-	CASSIIRTGGHGELFF	TGTGCCAGTAGTATAATTCGTACAGGGGGTCACGGGGAGCTGTTTTTT
-	TRBV30	TRBJ2-1	-	CAWSVGGVYNEQFF	TGTGCCTGGAGTGTAGGCGGGGTCTACAATGAGCAGTTCTTC
-	TRBV30	TRBJ1-2	-	CAWSLPAGYGYTF	TGTGCCTGGAGTTTGCCTGCCGGCTATGGCTACACCTTC
TRBD2	TRBV6-4	TRBJ2-2	-	CASGGTSDNTGELFF	TGTGCCAGCGGGGGGACTAGCGATAACACCGGGGAGCTGTTTTTT
-	TRBV27	TRBJ2-1	-	CASSFANSEQFF	TGTGCCAGCAGTTTCGCAAACAGTGAGCAGTTCTTC
-	TRBV5-1	TRBJ2-3	-	CASSLDRSTDTQYF	TGCGCCAGCAGCTTGGACAGGAGCACAGATACGCAGTATTTT
-	TRBV28	TRBJ1-2	-	CASSLAGRGGNYGYTF	TGTGCCAGCAGTTTAGCCGGGAGGGGAGGTAACTATGGCTACACCTTC
-	TRBV7-6	TRBJ2-7	once	CASSFSIQGSSSYEQYF	TGTGCCAGCAGCTTTAGCATTCAGGGATCCTCCTCCTACGAGCAGTACTTC
-	TRBV6-5	TRBJ1-2	-	CASSSTGRSGYTF	TGTGCCAGCAGTTCCACAGGGCGTTCGGGCTACACCTTC
-	TRBV12-3/TRBV12-4	TRBJ1-5	-	CASSRGENQPQHF	TGTGCCAGCAGTCGGGGGGAAAATCAGCCCCAGCATTTT
-	TRBV4-1	TRBJ1-2	-	CASSQDIAGRSYGYTF	TGCGCCAGCAGCCAAGATATTGCAGGGCGATCCTATGGCTACACCTTC
-	TRBV2	TRBJ1-4	once	CASREISGRHNEKLFF	TGTGCCAGCAGAGAGATCTCAGGGCGGCATAATGAAAAACTGTTTTTT
-	TRBV7-9	TRBJ1-2	once	CASSFAGEGYTF	TGTGCCAGCAGCTTCGCAGGGGAGGGCTACACCTTC
-	TRBV4-1	TRBJ1-4	-	CASSGTGETEKLFF	TGCGCCAGCAGCGGTACAGGTGAAACTGAAAAACTGTTTTTT
-	TRBV24-1	TRBJ1-4	-	CATSGESGGYEKLFF	TGTGCCACCAGTGGGGAAAGCGGAGGGTATGAAAAACTGTTTTTT
-	TRBV6-2/TRBV6-3	TRBJ2-7	-	CASSYIGGFYEQYF	TGTGCCAGCAGTTACATTGGAGGGTTCTACGAGCAGTACTTC
-	TRBV6-5	TRBJ2-3	-	CASTHPLPTDTQYF	TGTGCCAGCACCCACCCACTGCCCACAGATACGCAGTATTTT
-	TRBV19	TRBJ1-2	-	CASSPHRGAAFYGYTF	TGTGCCAGTAGTCCCCACCGCGGGGCAGCCTTCTATGGCTACACCTTC
-	TRBV6-5	TRBJ2-2	-	CASSNPGQNTGELFF	TGTGCCAGCTCTAATCCGGGACAAAACACCGGGGAGCTGTTTTTT